The 32 T cell receptor beta chains given below trace back to one sample, sequenced in a study of blood T cell repertoires in COVID-19. TCRdb's table, derived via immunoSEQ multiplex PCR, lists solely in-frame clones and lacks some. The sample shows 150,000 to 200,000 clones, approximately 88% of them seen only once. Sequences were obtained from PBMCs or T cells enriched from blood (not recorded which). Receptor source: a woman in her 50s who had recovered from COVID-19.

The V call is TRBV7-2, the J call TRBJ1-2, with D possibly being TRBD1 (5 bases). CDR1 and CDR2 (germline): SGHTA, FQGNSA. CDR3 size: 15 residues. Between the trimmed V and J ends, which lost 6 bases and 4 bases, there was a span of 18 bases. The chain's CDR3 is CASSLELTASYGYTF. The CDR3 DNA reads as TGTGCCAGCAGTTTGGAACTGACAGCCTCCTATGGCTACACCTTC.

This chain connects TRBV9 to TRBJ1-2; a possible D gene is TRBD1 (5 bases). V shed 7 bases and J shed 2 bases, with 18 bases lying between them. The CDR3 spans 15 residues. The V gene's germline CDR1 is SGDLS and CDR2 YYNGEE. The DNA for the CDR3 is TGTGCCAGCCGCCCCCAGGGTCCCGTAAACTATGGCTACACCTTC. Its translation: CASRPQGPVNYGYTF.

The chain combines TRBV19 with TRBJ1-5, with D unresolved. V was clipped by 7 bases and J by 2 bases, with 15 bases between them. CDR3 length: 15 residues. Germline CDR1 is LNHDA and CDR2 is SQIVND (reference sequence). The CDR3 sequence: CASKRASGGNQPQHF. The DNA for the CDR3 is TGTGCCAGTAAACGGGCGAGCGGGGGCAATCAGCCCCAGCATTTT.

Note on this clone: Relative to the germline gene, one junction end is altered; a read error may explain this. The rearrangement joins TRBV5-8 to TRBJ1-2; D may be TRBD1 (5 bases). The CDR3 loop spans 14 amino acids. CDR1 is SGHTS and CDR2 is YDEGEE in the germline V gene. The CDR3 sequence: CASSLTVTNDGYTF. CDR3 in DNA: TGTGCCAGCAGCCTGACAGTTACTAACGATGGCTACACCTTC.

V usage is TRBV14 and J usage is TRBJ2-1, with D possibly matching TRBD2 (5 bases). There are 14 residues in the CDR3. The V end lost 4 bases, the J end lost 12 bases, and 19 bases lay between the germline ends. Per germline, CDR1 SGHDN and CDR2 FVKESK. The CDR3 sequence is CASSPTAGPGGQFF. CDR3 DNA: TGTGCCAGCAGCCCGACTGCCGGGCCAGGAGGGCAGTTCTTC.

A single count supports this clone. CDR3 sequence (DNA): TGTGCCAGCAGCTTAGGGCTCCGGAGGGAAGAGACCCAGTACTTC. Translated: CASSLGLRREETQYF. This rearrangement joins TRBV11-2 to TRBJ2-5, with D perhaps TRBD2 (6 bases). Germline CDR1 reads SGHAT; CDR2 reads FQNNGV. The CDR3 consists of 15 residues. Trimming pared 1 base from V and 3 bases from J, leaving 12 bases between.

The rearrangement links TRBV7-2 to TRBJ1-1; possible D gene TRBD1, 6 bases. The germline gives CDR1 SGHTA, CDR2 FQGNSA. Trimming took 8 bases from V and 5 from J, leaving 18 bases between them. This CDR3 contains 14 residues. DNA of the CDR3: TGTGCCAGCTCAGGGGCAGGGCGGTGGACTGAAGCTTTCTTT. It yields the protein CASSGAGRWTEAFF.

This chain links TRBV29-1 with TRBJ1-4; 8 bases map to TRBD1. Germline CDR1 reads SQVTM; CDR2 reads ANQGSEA. This CDR3 comprises 14 residues. V dropped 0 bases and J dropped 8; count of bases not matched to a gene: 5. The CDR3 protein is CSVEDHRGSEKLFF. Here the CDR3 DNA reads TGCAGCGTTGAAGACCACAGGGGGAGCGAAAAACTGTTTTTT.

A few counts support this clone. The V gene is TRBV7-2, the J gene TRBJ2-2, with 8 bases lining up with TRBD1. Losses at the gene ends were 4 bases for V and 10 bases for J; bases not matched to a gene: 8. The CDR3 has 14 residues. The germline V gene encodes CDR1 SGHTA and CDR2 FQGNSA. CDR3 region: CASSSPNRGVELFF. CDR3 nucleotide sequence: TGTGCCAGCAGCTCACCGAACAGGGGGGTGGAGCTGTTTTTT.

The V gene is TRBV4-1, the J gene TRBJ2-1, with D possibly being TRBD1 (7 bases). V lost 1 base to trimming and J lost 4 bases, with 17 bases between them. CDR3 length: 17 residues. Germline CDR1 is MGHRA and CDR2 is YSYEKL. CDR3 sequence (DNA): TGCGCCAGCAGCCAAGTCTTAGAGGGGGCGGGGTACAATGAGCAGTTCTTC. As protein: CASSQVLEGAGYNEQFF.

The genes are TRBV29-1 and TRBJ2-7; D unclear. There are 14 residues in the CDR3. CDR1 and CDR2 from the germline V gene are SQVTM and ANQGSEA. Between the trimmed V and J ends, which lost 1 base and 2 bases, there was a span of 12 bases. The CDR3 reads CSVEVSAYTYEQYF. Here the CDR3 DNA reads TGCAGCGTTGAAGTCTCCGCGTATACCTACGAGCAGTACTTC.

This chain joins TRBV5-4 and TRBJ2-2; D might be TRBD1 (6 bases). The V end lost 4 bases, the J end lost 6 bases, and 16 bases lay between the germline ends. This CDR3 contains 15 residues. Germline CDR1 is SGHNT and CDR2 is YYREEE (reference sequence). CDR3 in amino acids: CASSPRDTRSGELFF. CDR3 nucleotide sequence: TGTGCCAGCAGCCCCCGGGACACTCGGTCCGGGGAGCTGTTTTTT.

With regard to this clone: The sample contains more than one DNA sequence encoding this CDR3. The J gene is TRBJ2-3, the V gene TRBV9; tentatively, D is TRBD2 (7 bases). Germline-derived CDR1 and CDR2 are SGDLS and YYNGEE. CDR3 length equals 15 residues. V was shortened by 0 bases and J by 2 bases, with 10 bases between the two germline ends. The CDR3 region has the DNA TGTGCCAGCAGCGTAGGGGGGGGCTCCACAGATACGCAGTATTTT. Protein sequence: CASSVGGGSTDTQYF.

The chain couples TRBV11-2 to TRBJ2-3; 12 nucleotides agree with TRBD2. V lost 7 bases to trimming and J lost 6 bases; unmatched junction nucleotides: 5. Germline loops: CDR1 SGHAT, CDR2 FQNNGV. The CDR3 has 14 amino acids. The DNA for the CDR3 is TGTGCCAGCACCCCGGGACTAGCGGGTGATACGCAGTATTTT. It yields the protein CASTPGLAGDTQYF.

J is TRBJ1-2 and V is TRBV5-1; 11 bases align to TRBD1. The CDR3 consists of 17 residues. Germline CDR1 SGHRS, CDR2 YFSETQ. The trim removed 1 base at V and 8 bases at J, leaving 13 bases unmatched. The CDR3 here is CASSLRDRGSSGRGYTF. The CDR3 bases are TGCGCCAGCAGCTTGCGGGACAGGGGGAGCTCAGGGAGAGGCTACACCTTC.

This clone was observed a few times. Other DNA sequences of this sample code for an identical CDR3. The V and J genes are TRBV12-3 or TRBV12-4 and TRBJ1-1; no definite D call. The V gene lost 6 bases and the J gene lost 1 base, with 9 bases spanning the gap. The CDR3 is made up of 13 amino acids. The CDR3 loop reads CASSPPKNTEAFF. The CDR3 DNA sequence: TGTGCCAGCAGCCCCCCCAAGAACACTGAAGCTTTCTTT.

The chain carries TRBV3-1 (or the pseudogene TRBV3-2) and TRBJ2-5; weak D call: TRBD1 (5 bases). In germline, CDR1 is LGHDT, CDR2 YNNKEL (reference sequence). This CDR3 region has 16 residues. V dropped 3 bases and J dropped 5 bases, with 19 bases sitting between them. The DNA of the CDR3 is TGTGCCAGCAGCCAGCTAGGGGCCGGAGTTGCGGAGACCCAGTACTTC. Its protein is CASSQLGAGVAETQYF.

The CDR3 sequence is CASRDRGDTGELFF. As DNA, the CDR3 is TGTGCCAGCAGAGACAGGGGGGACACCGGGGAGCTGTTTTTT. This chain uses TRBV11-3 with TRBJ2-2, with 9 bases matching TRBD1. The CDR3 has 14 amino acids. V shed 6 bases, J shed 3 bases, and the junction held 2 bases outside the gene matches. CDR1 and CDR2 (germline): SGHNT, YENEEA.

The count of this clone is one. The V and J genes are TRBV18 and TRBJ2-7, with TRBD2 matching over 11 bases. V lost 5 bases, J lost 5 bases, and 5 bases stayed unmatched. There are 14 residues in the CDR3. Germline loops: CDR1 KGHSH, CDR2 LQKENI. CDR3 nucleotide sequence: TGTGCCAGCTCATCTACTAGCGGGGGCCACGAGCAGTACTTC. Its protein is CASSSTSGGHEQYF.

The chain has TRBV27 and TRBJ1-2; possible D gene TRBD1, 5 bases. The V end was cut by 6 bases, the J end by 7 bases, with 18 bases between. The CDR3 has 14 amino acids. Germline V CDR1 and CDR2: MNHEY, SMNVEV (reference sequence). The CDR3 bases are TGTGCCAGCAGAACCCGGGCAGGGAATTTTGGCTACACCTTC. Translated, it gives CASRTRAGNFGYTF.

V usage is TRBV2 and J usage is TRBJ2-3; possible D gene TRBD2, 5 bases. CDR3 length: 16 amino acids. Trimming left V 2 bases short and J 0 bases short, with 12 bases between. The germline V gene has CDR1 SNHLY and CDR2 FYNNEI. The CDR3 DNA sequence: TGTGCCAGCAGTGAAATTGGCGGGCATAGCACAGATACGCAGTATTTT. This gives the protein CASSEIGGHSTDTQYF.

The rearrangement joins TRBV5-1 to TRBJ2-2; perhaps TRBD1 as D (5 bases). The CDR3 has 13 residues. Germline V gene lookup returns CDR1 SGHRS and CDR2 YFSETQ. Trimming left V 7 bases short and J 7 bases short, with 14 bases between. For the CDR3, the DNA is TGCGCCAGCCGGCAGGGAACGGACGGGGAGCTGTTTTTT. It codes for CASRQGTDGELFF.

The rearrangement uses TRBV5-6 and TRBJ2-5, with 7 nucleotides matching TRBD2. CDR3 length: 16 residues. V shed 0 bases and J 2 bases; nucleotides not matched to a gene: 7. Germline V gene sequence: CDR1 SGHDT, CDR2 YYEEEE. In DNA, the CDR3 is TGTGCCAGCAGCTTGGTGTGGGGGGGAGGACAAGAGACCCAGTACTTC. It yields the protein CASSLVWGGGQETQYF.

This clone turned up a few times. The chain is built from TRBV2 and TRBJ1-1; 7 nucleotides align to TRBD1. The V gene's germline CDR1 is SNHLY and CDR2 FYNNEI. With V trimmed by 3 bases and J by 2 bases, 3 bases remained unmatched. The CDR3 is 14 amino acids. CDR3 in DNA: TGTGCCAGCAGTGATGGACAGGACAACACTGAAGCTTTCTTT. Amino acid sequence: CASSDGQDNTEAFF.

In its sample, this clone was seen once. V gene TRBV7-9 combines with J gene TRBJ1-4; D gene unclear. The V gene's germline CDR1 is SEHNR and CDR2 FQNEAQ (reference sequence). Deletions cut 1 base from V and 3 bases from J, with 9 bases between. The CDR3 sequence is 15 residues long. The chain's CDR3 is CASSLVQVPNEKLFF. The CDR3 coding sequence is TGTGCCAGCAGCTTAGTTCAGGTCCCTAATGAAAAACTGTTTTTT.

The V and J genes are TRBV11-2 and TRBJ2-1, with 16 positions matching TRBD2. Per germline, CDR1 SGHAT and CDR2 FQNNGV. Unmatched junction bases numbered 7, after V lost 3 bases and J lost 5 bases. There are 18 residues in the CDR3. The DNA of the CDR3 is TGTGCCAGCAGCTTGGGGACTAGCGGGGGGGCGTACGACAATGAGCAGTTCTTC. The encoded protein is CASSLGTSGGAYDNEQFF. The variable domain in full, with the rest retrieved from reference TRBV11-2 and TRBJ2-1, is EAGVAQSPRYKIIEKRQSVAFWCNPISGHATLYWYQQILGQGPKLLIQFQNNGVVDDSQLPKDRFSAERLKGVDSTLKIQPAKLEDSAVYLCASSLGTSGGAYDNEQFFGPGTRLTVL.

The chain has TRBV6-5 and TRBJ1-1; no definite D call. Trimming took off 2 bases at V and 6 bases at J, with 16 bases between the two ends. Germline CDR1 and CDR2: MNHEY and SVGAGI. This CDR3 spans 15 amino acids. CDR3 sequence: CASSYNNIAGAEAFF. The CDR3 DNA reads TGTGCCAGCAGTTACAACAATATCGCGGGCGCTGAAGCTTTCTTT.

The chain uses TRBV18 and TRBJ2-6; 7 nucleotides match TRBD2. This CDR3 spans 17 amino acids. V was clipped by 2 bases and J by 2 bases; unmatched bases: 6. Per germline, CDR1 KGHSH and CDR2 LQKENI. The CDR3 sequence is CASSPTSGGPGANVLTF. The CDR3, as DNA: TGTGCCAGCTCACCAACTTCGGGGGGACCTGGGGCCAACGTCCTGACTTTC. Full variable domain (outside the CDR3, taken from reference TRBV18 and TRBJ2-6): NAGVMQNPRHLVRRRGQEARLRCSPMKGHSHVYWYRQLPEEGLKFMVYLQKENIIDESGMPKERFSAEFPKEGPSILRIQQVVRGDSAAYFCASSPTSGGPGANVLTFGAGSRLTVL.

This clone showed up just a few times. This sequence joins TRBV3-1 (or the pseudogene TRBV3-2) and TRBJ2-7, with D uncertain. Per germline, CDR1 LGHDT and CDR2 YNNKEL (reference sequence). Deletions cut 4 bases from V and 3 bases from J, with 13 bases between. This CDR3 region has 14 residues. The CDR3 bases are TGTGCCAGCAGCCCCGCCTCAAGCCTCTACGAGCAGTACTTC. Its protein product is CASSPASSLYEQYF.

Only a few counts were recorded for this clone. The chain recombines TRBV5-4 with TRBJ2-2; D remains ambiguous. CDR3 length: 14 amino acids. The germline V gene encodes CDR1 SGHNT and CDR2 YYREEE (reference sequence). Trimming took off 4 bases at V and 6 bases at J, with 13 bases between the two ends. The CDR3: CASSLEQIPGELFF. CDR3 sequence (DNA): TGTGCCAGCAGCCTGGAACAGATACCCGGGGAGCTGTTTTTT.

The V call is TRBV7-2, the J call TRBJ1-3; D not resolved. Deletions cut 0 bases from V and 0 bases from J, with 3 bases between. There are 14 residues in the CDR3. The germline V gene has CDR1 SGHTA and CDR2 FQGNSA. The CDR3 loop is CASSLAGSGNTIYF. The DNA of the CDR3 is TGTGCCAGCAGCTTAGCCGGCTCTGGAAACACCATATATTTT.

The chain uses TRBV7-2 and TRBJ1-2; D is uncertain. Germline-derived CDR1 and CDR2 are SGHTA and FQGNSA. Trimming pared 0 bases from V and 4 bases from J, leaving 6 bases between. This CDR3 spans 13 amino acids. The CDR3 nucleotides read TGTGCCAGCAGCTTAGCACCAGGCTATGGCTACACCTTC. This gives the protein CASSLAPGYGYTF.